These T cell receptor beta chains were read from a single sample in a study of human versus mouse CDR3 diversity and MHC coevolution. Method: immunoSEQ multiplex PCR; TCRdb's copy keeps in-frame clones and lacks some. Found here are tens of thousands of clones, about 93% of them singletons; the top ten hold approximately 17%. The sequenced sample consisted of naive CD4+ T cells from blood. Receptors were obtained from a person aged 55 to 69 in good health. Both conserved end residues are trimmed from each CDR3.

v_call: TRBV7-9; cdr3_aa: ASSLAPRDREAGYT
v_call: TRBV25-1; cdr3_aa: ASSASAGGAF
v_call: TRBV29-1; cdr3_aa: SVDLNEGSIFVGYGYT
v_call: TRBV5-8; cdr3_aa: ASSLEGAGELF
v_call: TRBV7-9; cdr3_aa: ASSFGTGNSPLH
v_call: TRBV19; cdr3_aa: ASSLQGTGDRSNQPQH
v_call: TRBV6-1; cdr3_aa: ASVEGRGNTIY
v_call: TRBV7-3; cdr3_aa: ASSLAGLQETQY
v_call: TRBV6-5; cdr3_aa: ASSLKREAPNEQF
v_call: TRBV5-8; cdr3_aa: ASSLKDSLGHNEQF